This T cell receptor beta chain was profiled in a study of shared clonotypes between healthy human individuals. Trimming removed 0 bases from V and 4 bases from J; junction bases left unmatched: 15. This CDR3 has 19 amino acids. Per the germline V gene, CDR1 is LGHNT and CDR2 is FRNRAP. Generated by immunoSEQ multiplex PCR, the TCRdb table keeps only in-frame clones and is missing some. Counted here are around 1,100,000 clones, approximately 77% occurring once; the ten biggest clones make up 0.85% to 1%. The genes are TRBV12-5 and TRBJ1-5, with 7 bases aligning to TRBD1. The source material was memory CD4+ T cells from PBMCs. Subset noted: CD45RA-negative fraction. This receptor was obtained from a man between 18 and 29 years old in good health. Some clones in this sample may be carry-over from other donors' samples. The CDR3 coding sequence is TGTGCTAGTGGTTTGGTACTCTTAGGGTCGGACAGGCTAAATCAGCCCCAGCATTTT. Its translation: CASGLVLLGSDRLNQPQHF.